The present entry profiles one T cell receptor beta chain with its context. This entry is derived from a study of sequential checkpoint blockade in melanoma. Data came from immunoSEQ multiplex PCR; TCRdb stores just in-frame clones and leaves some out. The data contain roughly 20,000 clones, 80% to 90% of them singletons. Germline loops: CDR1 MDHEN, CDR2 SYDVKM. V was cut by 3 bases and J by 4 bases, with 12 bases left in between. The CDR3 extends over 14 amino acids. Treatment described: randomized to nivolumab then ipilimumab (arm A) or the reverse (arm B). This sequence originates from a human donor with melanoma. Sequenced here: CD8+ T cells sorted from blood (inferred from file names), sampled from a patient given nivolumab and ipilimumab in sequence. This chain joins TRBV28 and TRBJ1-1; D might be TRBD1 (5 bases). CDR3 sequence: CASSFQGGSTEAFF. CDR3 nucleotide sequence: TGTGCCAGCAGTTTTCAGGGCGGGAGCACTGAAGCTTTCTTT.